This T cell receptor (beta chain) was identified in a study of blood T cell repertoires in COVID-19. Whole-study context: Acute and convalescent COVID-19 specimens originated in the United States, Italy and Spain.

Profiled with immunoSEQ multiplex PCR; TCRdb holds only in-frame clones, not every one. The sample records over 300,000 clones, roughly 83% being singletons. Germline V CDR1 and CDR2: MNHEY, SMNVEV (reference sequence). CDR3 length: 15 residues. The germline V and J ends were trimmed by 5 bases and 0 bases, with 10 bases remaining between them. The sequenced material came from peripheral blood. The sequence was collected from a woman in her fifties or sixties with acute or convalescent COVID-19. The V and J genes are TRBV27 and TRBJ1-4; TRBD1 might be the D (5 bases). CDR3 sequence: CASSLTGATNEKLFF. DNA of the CDR3: TGTGCCAGCAGTCTCACAGGTGCAACTAATGAAAAACTGTTTTTT.